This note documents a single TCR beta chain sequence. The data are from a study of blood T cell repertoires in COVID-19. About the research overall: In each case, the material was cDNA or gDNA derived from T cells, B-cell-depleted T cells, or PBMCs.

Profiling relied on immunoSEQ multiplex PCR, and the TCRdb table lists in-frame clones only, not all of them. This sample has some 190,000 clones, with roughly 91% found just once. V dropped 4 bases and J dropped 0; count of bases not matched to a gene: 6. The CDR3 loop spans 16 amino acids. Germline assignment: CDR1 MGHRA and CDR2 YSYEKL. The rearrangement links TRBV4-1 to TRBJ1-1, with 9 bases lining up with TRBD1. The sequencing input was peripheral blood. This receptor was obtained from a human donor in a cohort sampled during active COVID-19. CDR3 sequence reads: CASSLKGTGMNTEAFF. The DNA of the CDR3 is TGCGCCAGCAGCCTAAAAGGGACAGGGATGAACACTGAAGCTTTCTTT.